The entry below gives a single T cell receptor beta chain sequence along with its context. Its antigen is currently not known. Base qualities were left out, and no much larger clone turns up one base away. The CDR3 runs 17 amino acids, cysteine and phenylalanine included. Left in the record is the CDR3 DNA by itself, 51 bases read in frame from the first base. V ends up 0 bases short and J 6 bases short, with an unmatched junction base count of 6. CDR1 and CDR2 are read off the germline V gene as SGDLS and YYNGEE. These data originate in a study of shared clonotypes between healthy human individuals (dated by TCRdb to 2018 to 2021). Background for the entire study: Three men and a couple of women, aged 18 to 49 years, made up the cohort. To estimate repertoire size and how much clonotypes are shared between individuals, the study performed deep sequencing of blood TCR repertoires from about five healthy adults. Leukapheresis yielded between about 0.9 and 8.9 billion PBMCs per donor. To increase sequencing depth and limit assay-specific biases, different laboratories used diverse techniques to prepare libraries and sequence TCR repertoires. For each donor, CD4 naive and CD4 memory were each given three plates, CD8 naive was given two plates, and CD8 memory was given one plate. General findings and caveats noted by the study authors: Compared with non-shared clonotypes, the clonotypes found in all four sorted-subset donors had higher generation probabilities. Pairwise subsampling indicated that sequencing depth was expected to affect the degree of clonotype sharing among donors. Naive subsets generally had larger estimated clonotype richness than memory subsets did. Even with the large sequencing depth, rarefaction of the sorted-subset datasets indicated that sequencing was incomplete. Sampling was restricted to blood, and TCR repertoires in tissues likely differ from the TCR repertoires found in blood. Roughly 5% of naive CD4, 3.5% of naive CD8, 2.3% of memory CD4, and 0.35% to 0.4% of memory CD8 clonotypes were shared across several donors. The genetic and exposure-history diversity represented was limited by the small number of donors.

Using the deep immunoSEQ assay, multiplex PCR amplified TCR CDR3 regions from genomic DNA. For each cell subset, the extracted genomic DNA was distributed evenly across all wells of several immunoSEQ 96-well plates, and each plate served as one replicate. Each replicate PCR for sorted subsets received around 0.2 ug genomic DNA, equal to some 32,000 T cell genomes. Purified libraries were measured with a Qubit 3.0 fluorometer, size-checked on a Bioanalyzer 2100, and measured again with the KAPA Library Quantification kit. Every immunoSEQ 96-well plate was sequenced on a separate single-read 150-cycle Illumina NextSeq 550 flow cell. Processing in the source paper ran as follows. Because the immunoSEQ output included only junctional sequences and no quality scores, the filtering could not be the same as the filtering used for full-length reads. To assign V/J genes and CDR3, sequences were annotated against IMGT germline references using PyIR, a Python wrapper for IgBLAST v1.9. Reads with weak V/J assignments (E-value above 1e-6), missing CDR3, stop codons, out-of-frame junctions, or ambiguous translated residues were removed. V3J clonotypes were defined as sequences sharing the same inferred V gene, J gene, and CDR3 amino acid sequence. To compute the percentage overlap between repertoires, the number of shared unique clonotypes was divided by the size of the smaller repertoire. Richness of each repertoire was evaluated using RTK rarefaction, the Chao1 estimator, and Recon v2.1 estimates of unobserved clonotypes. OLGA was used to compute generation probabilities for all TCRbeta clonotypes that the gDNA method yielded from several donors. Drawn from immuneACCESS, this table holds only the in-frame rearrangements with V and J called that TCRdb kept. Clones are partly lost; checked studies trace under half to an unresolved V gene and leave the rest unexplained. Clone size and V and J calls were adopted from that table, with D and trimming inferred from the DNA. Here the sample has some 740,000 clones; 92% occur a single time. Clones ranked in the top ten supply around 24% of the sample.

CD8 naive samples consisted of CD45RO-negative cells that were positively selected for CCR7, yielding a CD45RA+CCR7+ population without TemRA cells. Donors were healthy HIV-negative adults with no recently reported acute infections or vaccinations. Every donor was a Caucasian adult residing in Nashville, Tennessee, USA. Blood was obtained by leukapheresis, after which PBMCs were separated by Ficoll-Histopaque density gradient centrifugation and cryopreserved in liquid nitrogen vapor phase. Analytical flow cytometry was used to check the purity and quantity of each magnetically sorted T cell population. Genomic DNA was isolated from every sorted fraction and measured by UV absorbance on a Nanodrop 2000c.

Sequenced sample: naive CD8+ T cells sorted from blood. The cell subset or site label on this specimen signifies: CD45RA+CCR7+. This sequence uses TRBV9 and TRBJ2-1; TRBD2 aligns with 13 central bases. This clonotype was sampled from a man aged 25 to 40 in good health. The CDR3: CASSVDVGTSGINEQFF. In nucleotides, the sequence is TGTGCCAGCAGCGTAGACGTTGGGACTAGCGGGATCAATGAGCAGTTCTTC.